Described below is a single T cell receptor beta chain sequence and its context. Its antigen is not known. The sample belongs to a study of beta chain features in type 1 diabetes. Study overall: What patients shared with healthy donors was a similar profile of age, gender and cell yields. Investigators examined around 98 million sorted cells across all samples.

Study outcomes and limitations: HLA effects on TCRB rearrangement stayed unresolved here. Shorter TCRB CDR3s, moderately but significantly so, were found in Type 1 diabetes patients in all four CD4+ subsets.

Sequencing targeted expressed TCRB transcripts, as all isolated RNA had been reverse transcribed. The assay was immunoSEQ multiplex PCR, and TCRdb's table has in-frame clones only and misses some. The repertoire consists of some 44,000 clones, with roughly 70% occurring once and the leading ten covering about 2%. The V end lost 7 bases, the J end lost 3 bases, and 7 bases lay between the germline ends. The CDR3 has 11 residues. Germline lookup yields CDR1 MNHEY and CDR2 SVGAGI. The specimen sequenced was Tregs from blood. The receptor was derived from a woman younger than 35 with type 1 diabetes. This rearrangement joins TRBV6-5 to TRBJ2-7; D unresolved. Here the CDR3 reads CASTSNYEQYF. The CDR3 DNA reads TGTGCCAGCACAAGCAACTACGAGCAGTACTTC.